The 14 T cell receptor beta chains reported below all come from one sample, sequenced in a study of blood T cell repertoires in COVID-19. This table comes from immunoSEQ multiplex PCR, and its TCRdb copy is limited to in-frame clones, with some not included. The table lists 250,000 or so clones, 89% of them singletons, with around 4.6% in the top ten. The sequencing sample was made of peripheral blood. The receptor set was obtained from a middle-aged woman who had recovered from COVID-19.

The CDR3 DNA reads as TGTGCCAGTAGTTTGGACAGAATGAACACTGAAGCTTTCTTT. Protein sequence: CASSLDRMNTEAFF. The rearrangement links TRBV19 to TRBJ1-1; D is possibly TRBD1 (6 bases). CDR3 size: 14 residues. Germline V CDR1 and CDR2: LNHDA, SQIVND (reference sequence). The V end lost 5 bases, the J end lost 0 bases, and 10 bases lay between the germline ends.

This clone occurred a few times. DNA for the CDR3: TGTGCCAGCAGCCAAACGAGACAGGGGGCGCGGGAGACCCAGTACTTC. It yields the protein CASSQTRQGARETQYF. This chain links TRBV6-6 with TRBJ2-5; 10 positions match TRBD1. CDR1 and CDR2 from the germline V gene are MNHNY and SVGAGI (reference sequence). This CDR3 has 16 residues. After removal of 6 bases from V and 5 bases from J, the junction contained 12 bases not matched to a gene.

The J gene is TRBJ2-2, the V gene TRBV12-3 or TRBV12-4; no clear D gene. The V end lost 10 bases, the J end lost 5 bases, and 11 bases lay between the germline ends. The CDR3 contains 12 residues. Here the CDR3 reads CAIAEITGELFF. The CDR3 coding sequence is TGTGCCATCGCAGAAATTACCGGGGAGCTGTTTTTT.

V is TRBV10-3 and J is TRBJ1-3; 10 nucleotides line up with TRBD1. The CDR3 covers 16 residues. V was pared by 6 bases and J by 0 bases, with 5 bases of the junction left unmatched. Looked up from germline, CDR1 is ENHRY and CDR2 is SYGVKD. CDR3: CAISGGQGGSGNTIYF. The CDR3 nucleotides are TGTGCCATCAGCGGCGGACAGGGGGGCTCTGGAAACACCATATATTTT.

The chain couples TRBV20-1 to TRBJ2-3; TRBD2 is a possible D gene (5 bases). There are 14 residues in the CDR3. CDR1 and CDR2 (germline): DFQATT, SNEGSKA (reference sequence). Trimming cost V 3 bases and J 4 bases, with 14 bases left between them. The CDR3 coding sequence is TGCAGTGCTAGTCGAGGAGGTACCTCAGATACGCAGTATTTT. Translation gives CSASRGGTSDTQYF.

The rearrangement uses TRBV18 and TRBJ2-6, with D maybe TRBD1 (5 bases). The V end lost 6 bases, the J end lost 1 base, and 10 bases lay between the germline ends. Germline CDR1 and CDR2: KGHSH and LQKENI. This CDR3 has 15 amino acids. CDR3 in amino acids: CASSQQGSGANVLTF. CDR3 in DNA: TGTGCCAGCTCGCAGCAGGGTTCTGGGGCCAACGTCCTGACTTTC.

The rearrangement links TRBV11-2 to TRBJ2-7; 7 bases map to TRBD2. Germline V lookup: CDR1 SGHAT, CDR2 FQNNGV. V shed 3 bases, J shed 0 bases, and the junction held 5 bases outside the gene matches. The CDR3 totals 15 residues. The CDR3 DNA is TGTGCCAGCAGCTTTAGCGGGCCGAGCTCCTACGAGCAGTACTTC. This sequence encodes CASSFSGPSSYEQYF.

The chain carries TRBV19 and TRBJ1-5; no clear D gene. This CDR3 spans 13 amino acids. The germline V gene has CDR1 LNHDA and CDR2 SQIVND (reference sequence). Deletions cut 1 base from V and 3 bases from J, with 4 bases between. The DNA for the CDR3 is TGTGCCAGTAGTATAGCGGTCAATCAGCCCCAGCATTTT. Protein product: CASSIAVNQPQHF. Full variable domain (outside the CDR3, taken from reference TRBV19 and TRBJ1-5): DGGITQSPKYLFRKEGQNVTLSCEQNLNHDAMYWYRQDPGQGLRLIYYSQIVNDFQKGDIAEGYSVSREKKESFPLTVTSAQKNPTAFYLCASSIAVNQPQHFGDGTRLSIL.

The rearrangement uses TRBV11-3 and TRBJ2-7; D gene uncertain. The CDR3 has 13 amino acids. Germline loops: CDR1 SGHNT, CDR2 YENEEA. V lost 8 bases and J lost 0, with 11 bases in between. The CDR3 spells CASSAGGSYEQYV. As DNA, the CDR3 is TGTGCCAGCTCCGCAGGTGGCTCCTACGAGCAGTACGTC.

This clone was observed once. The chain recombines TRBV24-1 with TRBJ2-6; 7 bases align to TRBD2. Germline CDR1 is KGHDR and CDR2 is SFDVKD. The junction had 13 bases not matched to a gene; V was cut back by 0 bases and J by 0 bases. The CDR3 has 21 residues. The CDR3 loop reads CATSDLCSVIGGFSGANVLTF. CDR3 in DNA: TGTGCCACCAGTGATTTGTGTTCGGTCATCGGGGGGTTCTCTGGGGCCAACGTCCTGACTTTC.

V and J are TRBV11-2 and TRBJ2-3; the match to TRBD1 covers 9 bases. V gave up 3 bases and J gave up 4 bases; unmatched junction bases: 11. The CDR3 is 17 residues long. Germline CDR1 SGHAT, CDR2 FQNNGV. CDR3 coding DNA: TGTGCCAGCAGCTTCCGAGCGGGACAGGGAAGTGCAGATACGCAGTATTTT. The encoded protein is CASSFRAGQGSADTQYF.

The rearrangement joins TRBV2 to TRBJ2-2; D is unclear. This CDR3 comprises 14 residues. The V end was cut by 3 bases, the J end by 2 bases, with 7 bases between. Germline CDR1 SNHLY, CDR2 FYNNEI. The CDR3: CASSELRNTGELFF. CDR3 sequence (DNA): TGTGCCAGCAGTGAGCTGAGAAACACCGGGGAGCTGTTTTTT.

DNA for the CDR3: TGTGCCAGCAGCCAAGATCTCGAGACAGCCTATGGCTACACCTTC. This translates into CASSQDLETAYGYTF. The chain links TRBV4-2 to TRBJ1-2; the D gene is possibly TRBD1 (5 bases). Germline loops: CDR1 LGHNA, CDR2 YNFKEQ. CDR3 length: 15 residues. The V end was cut by 0 bases, the J end by 4 bases, with 12 bases between.

The rearrangement links TRBV24-1 to TRBJ2-5; a possible D gene is TRBD1 (6 bases). Germline values: CDR1 KGHDR, CDR2 SFDVKD. Trimming left V 4 bases short and J 3 bases short, with 17 bases between. The CDR3 has 16 residues. Here the CDR3 DNA reads TGTGCCACCAGTGACCAGAGGACAGAAAATAAAGAGACCCAGTACTTC. Protein: CATSDQRTENKETQYF.